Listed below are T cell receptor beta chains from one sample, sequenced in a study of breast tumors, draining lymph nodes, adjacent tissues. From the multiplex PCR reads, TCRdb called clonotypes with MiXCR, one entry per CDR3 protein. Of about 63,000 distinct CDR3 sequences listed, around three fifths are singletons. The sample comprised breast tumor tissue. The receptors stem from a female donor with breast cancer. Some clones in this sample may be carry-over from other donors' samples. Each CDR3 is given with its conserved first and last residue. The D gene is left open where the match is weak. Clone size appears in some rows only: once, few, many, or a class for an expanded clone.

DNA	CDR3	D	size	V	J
TGTGCCAGCAGTGGGGACCGCAATCAGCCCCAGCATTTT	CASSGDRNQPQHF	NA	many	TRBV19	TRBJ1-5
TGTGCCGCAGCCAGGGGGACTAGTAAAAGCGAGCAGTACTTC	CAAARGTSKSEQYF	NA	few	TRBV15	TRBJ2-7
TGTGCCAGCAGTTCAGGGGGTCGGGGTAAGCAGTACTTC	CASSSGGRGKQYF	TRBD1	many	TRBV6-5	TRBJ2-7
TGCAGTGCAAGCCCTACTAGCGGGGGGACGGAAAAACTGTTTTTT	CSASPTSGGTEKLFF	NA	NA	TRBV20-1	TRBJ1-4
TGTGCCAGCAGCTTATCAGGGAGCGATCAGCCCCAGCATTTT	CASSLSGSDQPQHF	NA	NA	TRBV7-9	TRBJ1-5
TGCAGTGCTAGAGGGGTTAGCGGGTTCCAAGAGACCCAGTACTTC	CSARGVSGFQETQYF	TRBD2	NA	TRBV20-1	TRBJ2-5
TGCAGTGCCCTCTGGGGGGGGGGACGGAATGAGCAGTTCTTC	CSALWGGGRNEQFF	TRBD2	many	TRBV20-1	TRBJ2-1
TGTGCCAGCTCCCACGGTGACACCTTGGGCACTGAAGCTTTCTTT	CASSHGDTLGTEAFF	NA	NA	TRBV18	TRBJ1-1
TGTGCCAGCTCCGGGACAGGGCTCTATGGCTACACCTTC	CASSGTGLYGYTF	TRBD1	few	TRBV6-2/TRBV6-3	TRBJ1-2
TGCGCCAGCAGCTTGTCCGGACTAGCGGGGGGTGAGCAGTTCTTC	CASSLSGLAGGEQFF	TRBD2	NA	TRBV5-1	TRBJ2-1
TGTGCCATCACCGGGGACAGTCTGAACTACGAGCAGTACTTC	CAITGDSLNYEQYF	TRBD1	NA	TRBV10-3	TRBJ2-7
TGTGCCAGTACGGGCCTAGCGGGAACTGATGGGGCCAACGTCCTGACTTTC	CASTGLAGTDGANVLTF	TRBD2	many	TRBV19	TRBJ2-6
TGTGCCACCAGTGATTTATCCCCAGAGTCTAACACCGGGGAGCTGTTTTTT	CATSDLSPESNTGELFF	NA	NA	TRBV24-1	TRBJ2-2
TGTGCGAGCAGCGGGGGACTAGCGGGAGGCGGGCAGTACTTC	CASSGGLAGGGQYF	TRBD2	NA	TRBV9	TRBJ2-7
TGTGCCAGCAGCCTGGGACATAGCTATGGCTACACCTTC	CASSLGHSYGYTF	NA	NA	TRBV12-3/TRBV12-4	TRBJ1-2
TGTGCCAGCAGCGGCGACAGGGGACGCTTTGGCGAGCAGTACTTC	CASSGDRGRFGEQYF	TRBD1	NA	TRBV7-2	TRBJ2-7
TGTGCCACCAGCAGAGATAGGAGAGGAGTTTCACCCCTCCACTTT	CATSRDRRGVSPLHF	NA	once	TRBV15	TRBJ1-6
TGTGCCAGCAGCTTACGGGTTGGCCTTGGGCCCCAGCATTTT	CASSLRVGLGPQHF	NA	NA	TRBV5-5	TRBJ1-5
TGCAGTGCTAGAGATGGAGGATCCGGGGAGCTGTTTTTT	CSARDGGSGELFF	NA	once	TRBV20-1	TRBJ2-2
TGTGCCAGCAGCCAAGACTATGGCTACACCTTC	CASSQDYGYTF	NA	NA	TRBV14	TRBJ1-2
TGCAGTGCTAGCGCAGGAGATCGAGGACAGGGTTACGAGCAGTACTTC	CSASAGDRGQGYEQYF	TRBD1	NA	TRBV20-1	TRBJ2-7
TGCAGTGCTATACGGGGAGGAAATGAGACACTGTTTTTT	CSAIRGGNETLFF	NA	NA	TRBV20-1	TRBJ1-4
TGTGCCAGCAGCTTAGAAGGAGGGGGCGAGCAGTTCTTC	CASSLEGGGEQFF	NA	NA	TRBV11-2	TRBJ2-1
TGTGCCAGCAGTGATGATGGTAGGCGTTCACCCCTCCACTTT	CASSDDGRRSPLHF	NA	few	TRBV2	TRBJ1-6
TGTGCCAGCAGCCCGTCCTCTAGCACAGATACGCAGTATTTT	CASSPSSSTDTQYF	NA	many	TRBV11-2	TRBJ2-3
TGTGCCAGCAGCTTATGGGTGGGAGGGAAAGAGACCCAGTACTTC	CASSLWVGGKETQYF	TRBD2	NA	TRBV7-2	TRBJ2-5
TGTGCCACTAACGAAGGGGGTGGAACCGGGGAGCTGTTTTTT	CATNEGGGTGELFF	NA	NA	TRBV15	TRBJ2-2
TGTGCCACCAGTCGAACGGGGAGGTTGGGGGAGACCCAGTACTTC	CATSRTGRLGETQYF	NA	NA	TRBV24-1	TRBJ2-5
TGTGCCAGCAGTTCCAGCACGACTAGCTCTAAGCAGTACTTC	CASSSSTTSSKQYF	TRBD2	NA	TRBV12-3/TRBV12-4	TRBJ2-7
TGTGCCAGCCAGCGGGACAGTCGGAACACCATATATTTT	CASQRDSRNTIYF	TRBD1	NA	TRBV7-9	TRBJ1-3
TGTGCCAGCAGCTTAGGGAGGGAGTCCTACGAGCAGCACTTC	CASSLGRESYEQHF	NA	NA	TRBV7-9	TRBJ2-7
TGCGCCAGCAGCCAACTCACAGCGGCCGGGGGGCTGTTTTTT	CASSQLTAAGGLFF	NA	NA	TRBV4-1	TRBJ2-2
TGTGCCAGCAGCTCCTGGGACAGGGGTGGCTCACCCCTCCACTTT	CASSSWDRGGSPLHF	TRBD1	NA	TRBV7-9	TRBJ1-6
TGTGCCAGCAGTGGGCCCCGATCGCTGGGGGCAGAGACCCAGTACTTC	CASSGPRSLGAETQYF	NA	NA	TRBV2	TRBJ2-5
TGTGCCAGCCTCCCCATGAGGGAAAATGAAAAACTGTTTTTT	CASLPMRENEKLFF	NA	NA	TRBV2	TRBJ1-4
TGTGCCAGCAGCTTAGGGGACCCAGAGACCCAGTACTTC	CASSLGDPETQYF	NA	many	TRBV7-9	TRBJ2-5
TGTGCCAGCAGCCAAGGGACCCCCTCGGGCGAGCAGTACTTC	CASSQGTPSGEQYF	NA	many	TRBV3-1	TRBJ2-7
TGCAGCGTTGATCCTTACTTAAGGGAGGATGAGCAGTTCTTC	CSVDPYLREDEQFF	NA	NA	TRBV29-1	TRBJ2-1
TGTGCCAGCAGCAGCCAGAGGCTCGGCTATGGCTACACCTTC	CASSSQRLGYGYTF	NA	NA	TRBV5-8	TRBJ1-2
TGTGCCAGCACCCGCGACAGGGGTCTCGAGCAGTACTTC	CASTRDRGLEQYF	TRBD1	NA	TRBV2	TRBJ2-7
TGTGCCTGGAGTGTACCGGTTCACTCTGGAAACACCATATATTTT	CAWSVPVHSGNTIYF	NA	many	TRBV30	TRBJ1-3
TGTGCCTGGAGTCGTCCAGGGGCTTCCTATGGCTACACCTTC	CAWSRPGASYGYTF	NA	many	TRBV30	TRBJ1-2
TGCAGTGCTAGACGAGGGACGGTAAATGAAAAACTGTTTTTT	CSARRGTVNEKLFF	NA	once	TRBV20-1	TRBJ1-4
TGTGCTAGCAGCGAGGGGACTAACGACGAGCAGTACTTC	CASSEGTNDEQYF	TRBD2	NA	TRBV7-7	TRBJ2-7
NA	CASSSTGGAGGYTFGSGTQYF	NA	once	TRBV9	TRBJ2-5